This entry lists 25 T cell receptor beta chains sequenced from one sample in a study of shared clonotypes between healthy human individuals (dated by TCRdb to 2020 to 2022). CD8 naive samples were obtained by positive selection for CCR7 among CD45RO-negative cells, yielding a CD45RA+CCR7+ population from which TemRA cells were excluded. The library was built by means of the immunoSEQ multiplex PCR assay. TCRdb mirrors the immuneACCESS table, restricted to in-frame sequences. Some clones are absent from its copies; in checked studies, under half trace to an unresolved V gene, and the reason for the others is unknown. The sample table records approximately 2,200,000 clones; about 92% of these occur just once. The top ten constitute under 2% of the sample. The sample consisted of naive CD8+ T cells from PBMCs. Interpreted using the paper, the cell subset or site label stands for: CD45RA+CCR7+. These receptor sequences come from a man between 18 and 35 years old in good health. Some clones in this sample may be carry-over from other donors' samples.

The chain links TRBV27 to TRBJ1-1; D not certain. The CDR3 has 17 residues. CDR1 and CDR2 from the germline V gene are MNHEY and SMNVEV (reference sequence). V was clipped by 4 bases and J by 3 bases, with 21 bases between them. CDR3 coding DNA: TGTGCCAGCAGTTCAAGGGTCACGGATTCAACATACACTGAAGCTTTCTTT. This encodes CASSSRVTDSTYTEAFF.

This sequence joins TRBV9 and TRBJ2-4; TRBD2 matches at 8 bases. This CDR3 contains 16 residues. The germline V gene encodes CDR1 SGDLS and CDR2 YYNGEE. V trimming: 3 bases; J trimming: 6 bases; junction bases outside the gene matches: 11. CDR3 DNA sequence: TGTGCCAGCAGCGCCCATAGCGGGGCAGCCGTAAACATTCAGTACTTC. This sequence encodes CASSAHSGAAVNIQYF.

This rearrangement joins TRBV27 to TRBJ2-7; maybe TRBD2 (5 bases). The V gene's germline CDR1 is MNHEY and CDR2 SMNVEV (reference sequence). V was shortened by 6 bases and J by 3 bases, with 24 bases between the two germline ends. The length of the CDR3 is 17 residues. The CDR3 sequence is CASSPLYTEDHYYEQYF. The CDR3 coding sequence is TGTGCCAGCAGCCCCCTCTACACGGAGGACCACTACTACGAGCAGTACTTC.

The genes are TRBV7-2 and TRBJ1-1; no definite D call. With 4 bases removed from V and 0 bases from J, the gap between germline ends came to 12 bases. The CDR3 sequence is 15 residues long. Germline CDR1 is SGHTA and CDR2 is FQGNSA. CDR3 region: CASSSHSNMNTEAFF. CDR3 nucleotide sequence: TGTGCCAGCAGCTCCCACAGTAATATGAACACTGAAGCTTTCTTT.

The chain recombines TRBV30 with TRBJ1-1; possibly TRBD1 for D (5 bases). The CDR3 totals 16 residues. Germline CDR1 reads GTSNPN; CDR2 reads SVGIG (reference sequence). The V end was cut by 4 bases, the J end by 4 bases, with 22 bases between. The CDR3 sequence: CAWTITLGGAITEAFF. The CDR3 DNA sequence: TGTGCCTGGACCATCACCCTCGGGGGAGCGATCACTGAAGCTTTCTTT. The whole variable domain, remainder taken from reference TRBV30 and TRBJ1-1, is SQTIHQWPATLVQPVGSPLSLECTVEGTSNPNLYWYRQAAGRGLQLLFYSVGIGQISSEVPQNLSASRPQDRQFILSSKKLLLSDSGFYLCAWTITLGGAITEAFFGQGTRLTVV.

The count of this clone is one. This chain connects TRBV6-6 to TRBJ1-2; D is ambiguous. CDR1 and CDR2 from the germline V gene are MNHNY and SVGAGI (reference sequence). V was cut by 2 bases and J by 6 bases, with 10 bases left in between. The CDR3 length is 13 residues. CDR3 in amino acids: CASSYAPFDGYTF. In DNA, the CDR3 is TGTGCCAGCAGTTACGCCCCGTTCGATGGCTACACCTTC.

The V gene is TRBV27, the J gene TRBJ2-1; D possibly corresponds to TRBD2 (6 bases). CDR1 is MNHEY, CDR2 SMNVEV, per germline (reference sequence). Trimming pared 9 bases from V and 4 bases from J, leaving 19 bases between. This CDR3 is 15 amino acids long. CDR3 sequence reads: CASTTRDSPYNEQFF. DNA of the CDR3: TGTGCCAGTACTACCCGGGACTCGCCTTACAATGAGCAGTTCTTC.

This clone was observed a single time. V is TRBV19 and J is TRBJ1-1; D might be TRBD1 (6 bases). Trimming removed 3 bases at V and 4 bases at J, with 12 bases between. CDR3 length equals 14 residues. Germline CDR1 is LNHDA and CDR2 is SQIVND (reference sequence). CDR3 sequence reads: CASSMGARSTEAFF. DNA for the CDR3: TGTGCCAGTAGTATGGGGGCGCGTAGCACTGAAGCTTTCTTT.

The V call is TRBV4-1, the J call TRBJ2-5; no clear D gene. Judging by the DNA end, TRBJ2-7 fits better; the J call may be wrong. This CDR3 spans 13 amino acids. Germline V gene lookup returns CDR1 MGHRA and CDR2 YSYEKL. In DNA form, the CDR3 reads TGCGCCAGCAGCCCAACTCTCTCCTACGAGCAGTACTTC. This gives the protein CASSPTLSYEQYF.

The chain recombines TRBV4-2 with TRBJ2-7; D possibly corresponds to TRBD1 (6 bases). The CDR3 has 13 residues. The V gene lost 5 bases and the J gene lost 2 bases, with 10 bases spanning the gap. Germline CDR1 LGHNA, CDR2 YNFKEQ. The CDR3 protein is CASSTTGPYEQYF. The CDR3 DNA follows: TGTGCCAGCAGCACAACAGGGCCCTACGAGCAGTACTTC.

Turning to this clone: Other DNA sequences in the same sample also yield this CDR3. The V gene is TRBV28, the J gene TRBJ2-5; 9 bases align to TRBD1. The CDR3 covers 14 residues. Germline loops: CDR1 MDHEN, CDR2 SYDVKM. V lost 4 bases to trimming and J lost 5 bases; unmatched junction nucleotides: 5. CDR3 loop: CASSSTGGRETQYF. The CDR3 coding sequence is TGTGCCAGCAGTTCCACAGGGGGCCGGGAGACCCAGTACTTC.

Turning to this clone: This sample also contains other DNA sequences that code for the same CDR3. The chain joins TRBV9 to TRBJ2-7; 7 nucleotides align to TRBD2. This CDR3 has 12 amino acids. The V and J ends lost 4 bases and 4 bases, in that order; junction bases with no gene match: 2. Germline CDR1 reads SGDLS; CDR2 reads YYNGEE. CDR3 sequence reads: CASSPGGYEQYF. The CDR3 bases are TGTGCCAGCAGCCCGGGAGGTTACGAGCAGTACTTC.

The table lists this clone with a few counts. This chain joins TRBV7-9 and TRBJ2-1; D gene ambiguous. Germline V gives CDR1 SEHNR, CDR2 FQNEAQ (reference sequence). The CDR3 covers 11 residues. V was clipped by 2 bases and J by 8 bases, with 4 bases between them. The CDR3 DNA reads TGTGCCAGCAGCTTAATCGATGAGCAGTTCTTC. Translation: CASSLIDEQFF. The variable domain in full, with the rest retrieved from reference TRBV7-9 and TRBJ2-1, is DTGVSQNPRHKITKRGQNVTFRCDPISEHNRLYWYRQTLGQGPEFLTYFQNEAQLEKSRLLSDRFSAERPKGSFSTLEIQRTEQGDSAMYLCASSLIDEQFFGPGTRLTVL.

The chain links TRBV2 to TRBJ2-2; 14 bases are a match to TRBD2. Losses at the gene ends were 9 bases for V and 7 bases for J; bases not matched to a gene: 10. Germline loops: CDR1 SNHLY, CDR2 FYNNEI. This CDR3 has 16 residues. CDR3 DNA: TGTGCCAGTATGCCGGGACTAGCGGGAGATTTCGGGGAGCTGTTTTTT. It specifies CASMPGLAGDFGELFF.

The V and J genes are TRBV25-1 and TRBJ2-7, with D perhaps matching TRBD1 or TRBD2 (5 bases each). The CDR3 consists of 17 residues. The germline gives CDR1 MGHDK, CDR2 SYGVNS. The germline V and J ends were trimmed by 1 base and 3 bases, with 19 bases remaining between them. The CDR3 sequence is CASSESLPGPQYYEQYF. The CDR3, as DNA: TGTGCCAGCAGTGAATCCCTGCCGGGACCACAGTACTACGAGCAGTACTTC.

The V and J genes are TRBV19 and TRBJ1-1; TRBD1 is a possible D gene (5 bases). V lost 7 bases, J lost 6 bases, and 12 bases lay in between. CDR3 length: 12 amino acids. Per germline, CDR1 LNHDA and CDR2 SQIVND (reference sequence). CDR3 DNA sequence: TGTGCCAGTAAATACCGAGGGGCTGAAGCTTTCTTT. Translating it yields CASKYRGAEAFF.

This clone was recorded a few times. The J gene is TRBJ1-1, the V gene TRBV9, with 7 bases identical to TRBD1. Germline CDR1 SGDLS, CDR2 YYNGEE. The CDR3 loop spans 14 amino acids. V lost 4 bases, J lost 3 bases, and 6 bases stayed unmatched. CDR3 residues: CASSFRQGDTEAFF. The CDR3 DNA is TGTGCCAGCAGCTTTCGACAGGGAGACACTGAAGCTTTCTTT.

The rearrangement uses TRBV10-3 and TRBJ2-5, with 8 bases fitting TRBD1. This CDR3 spans 13 amino acids. CDR1 ENHRY and CDR2 SYGVKD come from the germline V gene. After removal of 11 bases from V and 5 bases from J, the junction contained 10 bases not matched to a gene. The CDR3 here is CASQGATGETQYF. In DNA, the CDR3 is TGTGCCTCCCAGGGGGCCACGGGGGAGACCCAGTACTTC.

The chain combines TRBV4-1 with TRBJ2-1; D is perhaps TRBD1 (6 bases). This CDR3 is built from 16 residues. Germline V gene lookup returns CDR1 MGHRA and CDR2 YSYEKL. V was pared by 2 bases and J by 1 base, with 12 bases between. The CDR3 nucleotides are TGCGCCAGCAGCCAATTCCGGCAGGGGTCCTACAATGAGCAGTTCTTC. Translation gives CASSQFRQGSYNEQFF.

The chain uses TRBV5-1 and TRBJ2-3; 11 nucleotides align to TRBD2. CDR1 is SGHRS, CDR2 YFSETQ, per germline. With 3 bases clipped from V and 2 bases from J, the junction kept 5 bases outside the gene matches. This CDR3 comprises 16 residues. CDR3 in amino acids: CASSSRLAGTTDTQYF. The DNA of the CDR3 is TGCGCCAGCAGCTCAAGACTAGCGGGGACCACAGATACGCAGTATTTT.

In its sample, this clone was seen a few times. This chain connects TRBV7-9 to TRBJ1-5; tentatively, D is TRBD1 (5 bases). CDR1 and CDR2 from the germline V gene are SEHNR and FQNEAQ (reference sequence). V was cut by 1 base and J by 3 bases, with 16 bases left in between. This CDR3 has 17 amino acids. CDR3 bases: TGTGCCAGCAGCTTAGACGGGACGGGAGGTTACAATCAGCCCCAGCATTTT. Protein product: CASSLDGTGGYNQPQHF.

Turning to this clone: This CDR3 is also generated by other DNA sequences in the sample. The rearrangement uses TRBV25-1 and TRBJ1-5; D gene uncertain. CDR1 is MGHDK, CDR2 SYGVNS, per germline. The CDR3 has 13 amino acids. Deletions cut 9 bases from V and 4 bases from J, with 13 bases between. This CDR3 is CASSRGGNQPQHF. The CDR3 bases are TGTGCCAGTTCCCGAGGAGGGAATCAGCCCCAGCATTTT. Complete variable domain (other parts from reference TRBV25-1 and TRBJ1-5): EADIYQTPRYLVIGTGKKITLECSQTMGHDKMYWYQQDPGMELHLIHYSYGVNSTEKGDLSSESTVSRIRTEHFPLTLESARPSHTSQYLCASSRGGNQPQHFGDGTRLSIL.

V gene TRBV28 combines with J gene TRBJ2-1; a weak D match, TRBD2 (5 bases). This CDR3 has 11 residues. The germline V gene has CDR1 MDHEN and CDR2 SYDVKM. Trimming removed 2 bases at V and 13 bases at J, with 9 bases between. The CDR3 nucleotides are TGTGCCAGCAGTTTAGCCGGGGTTCAGTTCTTC. It yields the protein CASSLAGVQFF.

The rearrangement uses TRBV30 and TRBJ2-7; TRBD1 matches 9 bases. V dropped 4 bases and J dropped 5; count of bases not matched to a gene: 6. This CDR3 comprises 13 residues. CDR1 GTSNPN and CDR2 SVGIG come from the germline V gene (reference sequence). CDR3 sequence reads: CAWNRDREDEQYF. The CDR3 nucleotides are TGTGCCTGGAACCGGGACAGGGAAGACGAGCAGTACTTC.

This chain uses TRBV9 with TRBJ2-7, with D maybe TRBD1 (5 bases). Trimming removed 4 bases at V and 0 bases at J, with 14 bases between. The length of the CDR3 is 15 residues. Per germline, CDR1 SGDLS and CDR2 YYNGEE. The CDR3 sequence: CASSFGDRSSYEQYF. The CDR3 DNA follows: TGTGCCAGCAGCTTTGGCGACAGAAGCTCCTACGAGCAGTACTTC.